What follows are 10 T cell receptor beta chains derived from one specimen sequenced in a study of blood T cell repertoires in COVID-19. Measured with immunoSEQ multiplex PCR; TCRdb has only the in-frame clones, and not every one. Of 250,000 to 350,000 clones listed, 88% are singletons. The source material was peripheral blood. The receptors come from a woman aged 25 to 39 with COVID-19, enrolled during active disease.

The J gene is TRBJ2-7, the V gene TRBV21-1; TRBD1 reflects the table's D call only, with no check against the DNA. TRBV21-1 is tagged as a pseudogene. This CDR3 is built from 14 residues. The CDR3 loop reads CASSKGQGPYEQYF. CDR3 DNA sequence: TGTGCCAGCAGCAAGGGACAGGGCCCCTACGAGCAGTACTTC.

The gene calls are TRBV19 and TRBJ1-5, with D perhaps TRBD1 (6 bases). Germline CDR1 LNHDA, CDR2 SQIVND (reference sequence). There are 18 residues in the CDR3. V lost 4 bases to trimming and J lost 0 bases, with 19 bases between them. CDR3 nucleotides: TGTGCCAGTAGTACCCGGGACATTGGCCCCTATAGCAATCAGCCCCAGCATTTT. Encoded protein: CASSTRDIGPYSNQPQHF.

V gene TRBV10-3 combines with J gene TRBJ2-7; 8 bases line up with TRBD2. This CDR3 comprises 15 residues. CDR1 and CDR2 from the germline V gene are ENHRY and SYGVKD. V gave up 6 bases and J gave up 3 bases; unmatched junction bases: 10. The CDR3 DNA is TGTGCCATCAGCGGAAAAGCGGGAGTCAACTACGAGCAGTACTTC. Its translation is CAISGKAGVNYEQYF.

The V call is TRBV7-2, the J call TRBJ1-2, with 10 bases lining up with TRBD1. J was trimmed by 10 bases and V by 0 bases; bases with no gene match: 14. CDR3 length equals 17 residues. CDR1 and CDR2 (germline): SGHTA, FQGNSA. The CDR3 nucleotides are TGTGCCAGCAGCTTAGCGACAGGGGGCGCTAGATGGGGGGTCTACACCTTC. It is translated as CASSLATGGARWGVYTF. The full variable domain, its missing parts supplied by reference TRBV7-2 and TRBJ1-2, is GAGVSQSPSNKVTEKGKDVELRCDPISGHTALYWYRQSLGQGLEFLIYFQGNSAPDKSGLPSDRFSAERTGGSVSTLTIQRTQQEDSAVYLCASSLATGGARWGVYTFGSGTRLTVV.

J is TRBJ2-2 and V is TRBV18; 10 nucleotides agree with TRBD2. Trimming at V came to 5 bases and at J to 5 bases, leaving 8 bases not matched to a gene. CDR3 length equals 16 residues. Per germline, CDR1 KGHSH and CDR2 LQKENI. DNA of the CDR3: TGTGCCAGCTCATCGACACTAGCGGGAAGGACCGGGGAGCTGTTTTTT. This sequence encodes CASSSTLAGRTGELFF.

The chain links TRBV28 to TRBJ1-4; 12 nucleotides line up with TRBD1. With 11 bases clipped from V and 14 bases from J, the junction kept 18 bases outside the gene matches. The CDR3 contains 15 residues. Germline assignment: CDR1 MDHEN and CDR2 SYDVKM. This CDR3 is CAGSSLLGQGAILFF. CDR3 nucleotide sequence: TGTGCCGGGTCCTCCCTTCTGGGACAGGGGGCTATTCTGTTTTTT.

This clone was seen just once. The chain couples TRBV7-5 to TRBJ1-6. TRBV7-5 is described as a pseudogene. The CDR3 runs 13 residues. The chain's CDR3 is CVRSLDGNSPLHF. CDR3 sequence (DNA): TGTGTCAGAAGCTTAGACGGGAATTCACCCCTCCACTTT.

V and J are TRBV6-6 and TRBJ2-7, with a possible D match to TRBD2 (5 bases). The CDR3 has 14 residues. V lost 2 bases and J lost 0, with 8 bases in between. Germline V lookup: CDR1 MNHNY, CDR2 SVGAGI (reference sequence). The CDR3 nucleotides are TGTGCCAGCAGTTACGAGGGATCCTCCTACGAGCAGTACTTC. Its translation: CASSYEGSSYEQYF.

V and J are TRBV19 and TRBJ2-3, with TRBD2 identical over 7 bases. Germline assignment: CDR1 LNHDA and CDR2 SQIVND (reference sequence). J lost 4 bases, V lost 4 bases, and 2 bases had no gene match. This CDR3 comprises 13 residues. CDR3: CASSTSGADTQYF. CDR3 DNA sequence: TGTGCCAGTAGTACTAGCGGAGCAGATACGCAGTATTTT.

The J gene is TRBJ1-4, the V gene TRBV19; D is unclear. V lost 4 bases and J lost 8, with 17 bases in between. This CDR3 has 15 amino acids. The germline V gene has CDR1 LNHDA and CDR2 SQIVND (reference sequence). The CDR3 DNA is TGTGCCAGTAGTAACCGGGGAGGACGAATGGAAAAACTGTTTTTT. Protein product: CASSNRGGRMEKLFF.